These 20 T cell receptor beta chains came from one sample sequenced in a study of T cell responses to AZD1222 COVID-19 vaccine. The protocol was immunoSEQ multiplex PCR, while the TCRdb copy is restricted to in-frame clones and leaves out a portion. The repertoire has about 190,000 clones, roughly 93% of them found once; the top ten carry 0.75% to 1%. The specimen was peripheral blood, collected on day 0 of AZD1222 vaccination. The receptors derive from an adult in good health.

J is TRBJ2-2 and V is TRBV2; a weak D match, TRBD2 (6 bases). Germline V gene lookup returns CDR1 SNHLY and CDR2 FYNNEI. This CDR3 has 15 residues. The V gene lost 5 bases and the J gene lost 8 bases, with 18 bases spanning the gap. CDR3 protein: CASSFSPGLPGELFF. The CDR3 DNA reads as TGTGCCAGCAGTTTTAGTCCGGGACTCCCGGGGGAGCTGTTTTTT. Full variable domain (outside the CDR3, taken from reference TRBV2 and TRBJ2-2): EPEVTQTPSHQVTQMGQEVILRCVPISNHLYFYWYRQILGQKVEFLVSFYNNEISEKSEIFDDQFSVERPDGSNFTLKIRSTKLEDSAMYFCASSFSPGLPGELFFGEGSRLTVL.

CDR3 sequence reads: CASSPPLAGVSYNEQFF. CDR3 coding DNA: TGTGCCAGCAGCCCACCCCTAGCGGGCGTGTCCTACAATGAGCAGTTCTTC. The J gene is TRBJ2-1, the V gene TRBV5-4; 8 bases are a match to TRBD2. V lost 4 bases to trimming and J lost 1 base; unmatched junction nucleotides: 10. CDR3 length equals 17 residues. Germline V CDR1 and CDR2: SGHNT, YYREEE (reference sequence).

This rearrangement joins TRBV19 to TRBJ2-1; 7 nucleotides match TRBD2. The V gene end was trimmed by 3 bases and the J gene end by 16 bases; junction bases not matched to a gene: 9. Germline V gene sequence: CDR1 LNHDA, CDR2 SQIVND (reference sequence). The CDR3 consists of 12 residues. In nucleotides, the CDR3 is TGTGCCAGTAGTATTCCGGGGGGTAATAATTTCTTC. The encoded protein is CASSIPGGNNFF.

This chain connects TRBV3-1 (or the pseudogene TRBV3-2) to TRBJ1-1, with 7 positions matching TRBD1. There are 13 residues in the CDR3. Germline values: CDR1 LGHDT, CDR2 YNNKEL (reference sequence). Unmatched junction bases numbered 6, after V lost 1 base and J lost 10 bases. This chain's CDR3 is CASSQGQTGRAFF. As DNA, the CDR3 is TGTGCCAGCAGCCAAGGTCAGACAGGGCGAGCTTTCTTT.

J is TRBJ2-1 and V is TRBV7-8; TRBD1 agrees at 9 bases. The ends lost 3 bases at V and 9 bases at J; junction bases unmatched: 12. Germline V gene data show CDR1 as SGHVS and CDR2 as FQNEAQ. CDR3 length: 16 amino acids. CDR3 nucleotide sequence: TGTGCCAGCAGCTTGATTACAGGGGGCCTTTCGAGTGAGCAGTTCTTC. It codes for CASSLITGGLSSEQFF.

The V call is TRBV18, the J call TRBJ1-2; D may be TRBD1 (5 bases). Germline loops: CDR1 KGHSH, CDR2 LQKENI. V was trimmed by 3 bases and J by 3 bases, leaving 11 bases between them. The CDR3 is 14 amino acids. CDR3 amino acids: CASSPTGTDYGYTF. The CDR3 DNA is TGTGCCAGCTCACCTACCGGGACGGACTATGGCTACACCTTC.

V usage is TRBV12-3 or TRBV12-4 and J usage is TRBJ2-3, with TRBD2 as a possible D gene (5 bases). The ends were cut back, 5 bases at V and 6 bases at J, with 6 bases in the middle. The CDR3 contains 11 residues. As DNA, the CDR3 is TGTGCCAGCAGTAGGAGGGATACGCAGTATTTT. Residues: CASSRRDTQYF.

The chain has TRBV11-2 and TRBJ2-5; TRBD2 matches 11 bases. This CDR3 contains 17 residues. Germline V CDR1 and CDR2: SGHAT, FQNNGV. V lost 1 base to trimming and J lost 5 bases; unmatched junction nucleotides: 9. The CDR3 reads CASSLGSGGGQGETQYF. CDR3 DNA sequence: TGTGCCAGCAGCTTAGGTAGCGGGGGGGGACAAGGCGAGACCCAGTACTTC.

The chain links TRBV5-1 to TRBJ1-1, with a possible D match to TRBD1 (5 bases). V lost 0 bases to trimming and J lost 3 bases, with 18 bases between them. CDR3 size: 17 residues. Looked up from germline, CDR1 is SGHRS and CDR2 is YFSETQ. The CDR3 loop is CASSLGDGVWRDTEAFF. The CDR3, as DNA: TGCGCCAGCAGCTTGGGGGACGGGGTGTGGAGGGACACTGAAGCTTTCTTT.

CDR3 sequence (DNA): TGCGCCAGCAGCCGGATACGAGGGAGCACAGATACGCAGTATTTT. Translating it yields CASSRIRGSTDTQYF. The rearrangement joins TRBV4-1 to TRBJ2-3, with a possible D match to TRBD2 (5 bases). Germline-derived CDR1 and CDR2 are MGHRA and YSYEKL. V gave up 4 bases and J gave up 0 bases, with 11 bases separating them. The CDR3 loop spans 15 amino acids.

The V call is TRBV5-1, the J call TRBJ1-2; 9 positions match TRBD1. CDR1 is SGHRS and CDR2 is YFSETQ in the germline V gene. The CDR3 is 15 amino acids. V shed 4 bases and J 5 bases; nucleotides not matched to a gene: 9. The CDR3 nucleotides are TGCGCCAGCAGCGACCCGGACAGGGGAGGGTATGGCTACACCTTC. As protein: CASSDPDRGGYGYTF.

This chain joins TRBV11-2 and TRBJ2-7; tentatively, D is TRBD1 (6 bases). The germline V gene encodes CDR1 SGHAT and CDR2 FQNNGV. Between the trimmed V and J ends, which lost 0 bases and 3 bases, there was a span of 12 bases. The CDR3 contains 15 residues. As DNA, the CDR3 is TGTGCCAGCAGCTTAGAGGTCGGGACATTCTACGAGCAGTACTTC. Translated: CASSLEVGTFYEQYF.

The CDR3 bases are TGCAGCGTTGAAGAAAGCGGGAGGGCCCTTAATGAGCAGTTCTTC. Residues: CSVEESGRALNEQFF. The rearrangement uses TRBV29-1 and TRBJ2-1, with TRBD2 identical over 10 bases. The CDR3 contains 15 residues. Germline loops: CDR1 SQVTM, CDR2 ANQGSEA. The J segment lost 7 bases and the V segment lost 0 bases, leaving 6 bases of the junction unmatched.

The chain uses TRBV9 and TRBJ1-2; no reliable D call. The V gene lost 4 bases and the J gene lost 0 bases, with 13 bases spanning the gap. The germline V gene encodes CDR1 SGDLS and CDR2 YYNGEE. This CDR3 has 15 residues. CDR3 residues: CASSPQSASNYGYTF. CDR3 DNA: TGTGCCAGCAGCCCACAGAGCGCCTCTAACTATGGCTACACCTTC.

The genes are TRBV28 and TRBJ1-1; D perhaps matches TRBD1 (5 bases). V lost 5 bases to trimming and J lost 7 bases, with 26 bases between them. The CDR3 contains 17 residues. CDR1 MDHEN and CDR2 SYDVKM come from the germline V gene. The CDR3 DNA sequence: TGTGCCAGCAGTCTAATCGGGGACTTACGGGGGGTGGTTGAAGCTTTCTTT. Protein: CASSLIGDLRGVVEAFF.

V usage is TRBV27 and J usage is TRBJ2-1, with D possibly TRBD2 on 7 matching bases. Germline CDR1 is MNHEY and CDR2 is SMNVEV (reference sequence). The CDR3 contains 16 residues. Trimming removed 0 bases at V and 0 bases at J, with 9 bases between. The CDR3 sequence: CASSLSGGGSYNEQFF. CDR3 nucleotide sequence: TGTGCCAGCAGTTTATCAGGGGGGGGCTCCTACAATGAGCAGTTCTTC.

The genes are TRBV27 and TRBJ2-5; D uncertain. CDR3 length: 12 amino acids. V gave up 5 bases and J gave up 1 base, with 5 bases separating them. CDR1 is MNHEY and CDR2 is SMNVEV in the germline V gene (reference sequence). The CDR3 DNA reads as TGTGCCAGCAGTAACAGCCAAGAGACCCAGTACTTC. Translation gives CASSNSQETQYF.

The genes are TRBV6-1 and TRBJ2-7, with D unclear. V was trimmed by 3 bases and J by 6 bases, leaving 12 bases between them. This CDR3 contains 13 residues. In germline, CDR1 is MNHNS, CDR2 SASEGT. The chain's CDR3 is CASSDRQGGEQYF. CDR3 DNA sequence: TGTGCCAGCAGTGACAGGCAAGGTGGCGAGCAGTACTTC.

This sequence joins TRBV7-9 and TRBJ1-1; no reliable D call. Germline V CDR1 and CDR2: SEHNR, FQNEAQ (reference sequence). This CDR3 region has 12 residues. V was clipped by 1 base and J by 7 bases, with 7 bases between them. CDR3 sequence (DNA): TGTGCCAGCAGCTTAGGACGGATTGAAGCTTTCTTT. As protein: CASSLGRIEAFF.

The chain is built from TRBV9 and TRBJ1-2, with 11 positions matching TRBD1. Germline CDR1 reads SGDLS; CDR2 reads YYNGEE. The CDR3 extends over 13 amino acids. J lost 7 bases, V lost 3 bases, and 2 bases had no gene match. This CDR3 reads CASSGTGGVGYTF. The CDR3 DNA reads as TGTGCCAGCAGCGGGACAGGGGGCGTTGGCTACACCTTC. The full variable domain, completed using reference TRBV9 and TRBJ1-2, is DSGVTQTPKHLITATGQRVTLRCSPRSGDLSVYWYQQSLDQGLQFLIQYYNGEERAKGNILERFSAQQFPDLHSELNLSSLELGDSALYFCASSGTGGVGYTFGSGTRLTVV.